The 21 T cell receptor beta chains given below trace back to one sample, sequenced in a study of blood T cell repertoires in COVID-19. The data were produced by immunoSEQ multiplex PCR, yet TCRdb's version contains in-frame clones alone and is incomplete. The sample gives fewer than 200,000 clones, 80% to 90% of which show up once; about 9.7% is in the top ten. What was sequenced was peripheral blood. The receptor set was obtained from a man aged 50-59 years with active or convalescent COVID-19.

This rearrangement joins TRBV24-1 to TRBJ2-5; possible D gene TRBD1, 6 bases. Germline CDR1 reads KGHDR; CDR2 reads SFDVKD. CDR3 length equals 15 residues. V shed 7 bases and J shed 1 base, with 15 bases lying between them. The CDR3 DNA sequence: TGTGCCACCAGGCCAGGGGATGGACCCCAAGAGACCCAGTACTTC. Protein sequence: CATRPGDGPQETQYF.

The rearrangement links TRBV4-2 to TRBJ1-1, with D possibly being TRBD1 (6 bases). The CDR3 covers 16 residues. V was pared by 6 bases and J by 6 bases, with 23 bases between. Germline V lookup: CDR1 LGHNA, CDR2 YNFKEQ. The CDR3: CASSPTMIVDSPEAFF. The CDR3 DNA follows: TGTGCCAGCAGTCCCACCATGATCGTGGACAGCCCTGAAGCTTTCTTT.

CDR3 amino acids: CASSPVGQIQETQYF. The CDR3 coding sequence is TGTGCCAGCTCACCAGTTGGGCAGATCCAAGAGACCCAGTACTTC. The chain uses TRBV18 and TRBJ2-5; D is uncertain. With 2 bases removed from V and 1 base from J, the gap between germline ends came to 11 bases. Germline V gene lookup returns CDR1 KGHSH and CDR2 LQKENI. The CDR3 spans 15 residues.

The chain has TRBV30 and TRBJ1-2, with TRBD1 identical over 10 bases. The germline CDR1 and CDR2 sequences are GTSNPN and SVGIG (reference sequence). Losses at the gene ends were 7 bases for V and 7 bases for J; bases not matched to a gene: 9. CDR3 length: 13 amino acids. CDR3 loop: CASAFRDRGGYTF. CDR3 nucleotide sequence: TGTGCCTCCGCCTTCAGGGACAGGGGTGGCTACACCTTC.

The chain recombines TRBV30 with TRBJ1-3; D gene uncertain. Germline V lookup: CDR1 GTSNPN, CDR2 SVGIG (reference sequence). The CDR3 loop spans 13 amino acids. Trimming pared 2 bases from V and 0 bases from J, leaving 5 bases between. CDR3 sequence reads: CAWSPRSGNTIYF. The CDR3 DNA reads as TGTGCCTGGAGTCCGCGCTCTGGAAACACCATATATTTT. Complete variable domain (other parts from reference TRBV30 and TRBJ1-3): SQTIHQWPATLVQPVGSPLSLECTVEGTSNPNLYWYRQAAGRGLQLLFYSVGIGQISSEVPQNLSASRPQDRQFILSSKKLLLSDSGFYLCAWSPRSGNTIYFGEGSWLTVV.

The chain uses TRBV28 and TRBJ2-7, with a possible D match to TRBD1 (6 bases). Germline assignment: CDR1 MDHEN and CDR2 SYDVKM. Deletions cut 5 bases from V and 3 bases from J, with 17 bases between. The CDR3 runs to 15 residues. This CDR3 reads CASSPRVGAGYEQYF. As DNA, the CDR3 is TGTGCCAGCAGTCCCCGCGTGGGGGCCGGCTACGAGCAGTACTTC.

This clone has a handful of counts. Other DNA sequences from this sample encode an identical CDR3 as well. The chain carries TRBV7-6 and TRBJ1-5; tentatively, D is TRBD1 (6 bases). V lost 5 bases, J lost 4 bases, and 12 bases lay in between. The germline V gene encodes CDR1 SGHVS and CDR2 FNYEAQ. This CDR3 contains 14 residues. CDR3 sequence (DNA): TGTGCCAGCAGCCTGGGGCAGGGGAATCAGCCCCAGCATTTT. Translated, it gives CASSLGQGNQPQHF.

The gene calls are TRBV11-2 and TRBJ1-6; 8 nucleotides align to TRBD1. The CDR3 consists of 15 residues. J lost 5 bases, V lost 5 bases, and 5 bases had no gene match. Germline values: CDR1 SGHAT, CDR2 FQNNGV. The CDR3 DNA sequence: TGTGCCAGCAGCGGAGGACAGGGCGATAATTCACCCCTCCACTTT. As protein: CASSGGQGDNSPLHF.

J is TRBJ2-2 and V is TRBV10-3; 9 bases match TRBD2. The CDR3 loop spans 16 amino acids. V shed 0 bases, J shed 6 bases, and the junction held 5 bases outside the gene matches. Germline-derived CDR1 and CDR2 are ENHRY and SYGVKD. CDR3 residues: CAISESPSGVPGELFF. The CDR3 coding sequence is TGTGCCATCAGTGAGTCGCCTAGCGGGGTCCCCGGGGAGCTGTTTTTT.

The chain employs TRBV14 and TRBJ1-2; TRBD1 is a possible D gene (5 bases). The germline V gene has CDR1 SGHDN and CDR2 FVKESK. This CDR3 is built from 14 residues. V lost 4 bases to trimming and J lost 5 bases, with 14 bases between them. In DNA, the CDR3 is TGTGCCAGCAGCCTAGCCGGGGGTGGTTATGGCTACACCTTC. Translation: CASSLAGGGYGYTF.

The V and J genes are TRBV6-6 and TRBJ1-4; perhaps TRBD1 as D (6 bases). CDR3 length: 12 amino acids. CDR1 is MNHNY and CDR2 is SVGAGI in the germline V gene (reference sequence). Trimming took 7 bases from V and 13 from J, leaving 16 bases between them. CDR3 nucleotide sequence: TGTGCCAGCACCTCACAGGGCCCGTTACTGTTTTTT. Translated, it gives CASTSQGPLLFF.

The V call is TRBV12-3 or TRBV12-4, the J call TRBJ2-1, with D uncertain. Trimming removed 6 bases from V and 8 bases from J, with 8 bases in between. The CDR3 has 11 amino acids. CDR3 loop: CASSPDHEQFF. For the CDR3, the DNA is TGTGCCAGCAGCCCAGATCATGAGCAGTTCTTC.

The chain links TRBV30 to TRBJ1-1, with D possibly matching TRBD1 (6 bases). The germline gives CDR1 GTSNPN, CDR2 SVGIG (reference sequence). The CDR3 loop spans 13 amino acids. Trimming took 2 bases from V and 1 from J, leaving 8 bases between them. The CDR3: CAWSKTGNTEAFF. The CDR3 DNA is TGTGCCTGGAGTAAGACAGGGAACACTGAAGCTTTCTTT.

The chain combines TRBV1 with TRBJ2-7; TRBD1, the table's D call, lacks a check against the DNA. TRBV1 is a pseudogene locus. The CDR3 covers 15 residues. DNA for the CDR3: TGCACCAGCAGCCACCGGGACAGAGATTCCTACGAGCAGTACTTC. Protein sequence: CTSSHRDRDSYEQYF.

The rearrangement uses TRBV10-1 and TRBJ1-6, with unresolved D. Trimming removed 5 bases from V and 8 bases from J, with 13 bases in between. This CDR3 has 14 residues. Germline assignment: CDR1 WNHNN and CDR2 SYGVQD (reference sequence). The CDR3 loop is CASSLASSDSPLHF. The CDR3 DNA reads as TGCGCCAGCAGTCTGGCTAGTTCGGATTCACCCCTCCACTTT.

The chain employs TRBV10-2 and TRBJ1-6; D call uncertain. Trimming took off 3 bases at V and 8 bases at J, with 14 bases between the two ends. The germline V gene encodes CDR1 WSHSY and CDR2 SAAADI. The CDR3 loop spans 15 amino acids. The CDR3 DNA reads TGCGCCAGCAGTGATTCGGTGCAAATGGATTCACCCCTCCACTTT. It is translated as CASSDSVQMDSPLHF.

Points on this clone: Other DNA sequences in this sample translate to the same CDR3. This CDR3 is CASSLTVNTEAFF. CDR3 DNA: TGTGCCAGCAGCTTAACTGTGAACACTGAAGCTTTCTTT. V and J are TRBV7-7 and TRBJ1-1; D not certain. Germline CDR1 SSHAT, CDR2 FNYEAQ (reference sequence). Trimming shortened V by 2 bases and J by 0 bases, and 4 bases separated the two germline ends. The CDR3 covers 13 residues.

V is TRBV6-5 and J is TRBJ1-3; perhaps TRBD1 as D (5 bases). There are 15 residues in the CDR3. Germline V gene lookup returns CDR1 MNHEY and CDR2 SVGAGI. Trimming pared 5 bases from V and 2 bases from J, leaving 13 bases between. CDR3 in amino acids: CASSHLPGTGNTIYF. CDR3 in DNA: TGTGCCAGCAGTCATTTACCAGGGACTGGAAACACCATATATTTT.

The chain recombines TRBV12-3 or TRBV12-4 with TRBJ1-2, with D uncertain. This CDR3 spans 12 amino acids. The V gene lost 5 bases and the J gene lost 5 bases, with 9 bases spanning the gap. CDR3 protein: CASSQWTYGYTF. CDR3 nucleotide sequence: TGTGCCAGCAGTCAATGGACTTATGGCTACACCTTC.

CDR3: CASGTTSGENNEQFF. CDR3 coding DNA: TGTGCCAGCGGCACGACTAGCGGGGAGAACAATGAGCAGTTCTTC. V usage is TRBV6-5 and J usage is TRBJ2-1, with 11 bases fitting TRBD2. The CDR3 is made up of 15 amino acids. Germline CDR1 and CDR2: MNHEY and SVGAGI. V lost 8 bases to trimming and J lost 5 bases; unmatched junction nucleotides: 8.

This chain links TRBV19 with TRBJ1-5; weak D call: TRBD1 (5 bases). V lost 4 bases and J lost 6, with 10 bases in between. The CDR3 spans 13 residues. From germline, CDR1 is LNHDA and CDR2 SQIVND (reference sequence). The chain's CDR3 is CASSKQGGQPQHF. The CDR3 nucleotides are TGTGCCAGTAGTAAGCAGGGAGGTCAGCCCCAGCATTTT.